The 9 T cell receptor beta chains reported below all come from one sample, sequenced in a study of cytomegalovirus exposure and HLA in healthy donors. It was with 60 Vbeta and 13 Jbeta primers that the PCR ran. This table comes from immunoSEQ multiplex PCR, and its TCRdb copy is limited to in-frame clones, with some not included. The data contain 150,000 to 200,000 clones, 82% of them singletons. Source material: PBMCs. Receptors were obtained from a woman aged 45 to 65 in good health and CMV-seropositive.

The count of this clone is one. The chain combines TRBV11-1 with TRBJ2-5, with 10 bases aligning to TRBD1. The tail of the sequence fits TRBJ2-7 better, so the J call may be wrong. This CDR3 is built from 15 residues. Per germline, CDR1 SGHAT and CDR2 FQDESV (reference sequence). CDR3 coding DNA: TGTGCCAGCAGCTTAAGGGACAGGGGAGGCTACGAGCAGTACTTC. Its translation is CASSLRDRGGYEQYF.

V is TRBV27 and J is TRBJ1-1, with 8 bases matching TRBD1. Germline CDR1 and CDR2: MNHEY and SMNVEV (reference sequence). This CDR3 is built from 16 residues. Germline trimming cut 2 bases from V and 2 bases from J; bases unmatched to any gene: 7. The CDR3 is CASSLTAGGLNTEAFF. The CDR3 bases are TGTGCCAGCAGTTTAACGGCAGGGGGCTTAAACACTGAAGCTTTCTTT.

The chain employs TRBV11-2 and TRBJ2-7, with TRBD2 identical over 7 bases. The germline CDR1 and CDR2 sequences are SGHAT and FQNNGV. Trimming took 2 bases from V and 0 from J; bases not matched to a gene: 4. The CDR3 loop spans 15 amino acids. The CDR3 protein is CASSLSRGVSYEQYF. In nucleotides, the CDR3 is TGTGCCAGCAGCTTAAGCCGGGGGGTCTCCTACGAGCAGTACTTC.

The genes are TRBV7-3 and TRBJ1-5; D gene ambiguous. V lost 1 base, J lost 3 bases, and 7 bases lay in between. The CDR3 totals 14 residues. Germline V gene lookup returns CDR1 SGHTA and CDR2 FQGTGA. The CDR3 coding sequence is TGTGCCAGCAGCTTAATGGGCAACAATCAGCCCCAGCATTTT. Amino acid sequence: CASSLMGNNQPQHF.

J is TRBJ2-3 and V is TRBV9; 9 nucleotides agree with TRBD2. The CDR3 contains 16 residues. The J segment lost 5 bases and the V segment lost 0 bases, leaving 7 bases of the junction unmatched. Germline values: CDR1 SGDLS, CDR2 YYNGEE. The CDR3 DNA reads as TGTGCCAGCAGCGTAGAGGCTAGCGGGGCGGGAGATACGCAGTATTTT. It encodes CASSVEASGAGDTQYF. Full variable domain (remainder filled in from reference TRBV9 and TRBJ2-3): DSGVTQTPKHLITATGQRVTLRCSPRSGDLSVYWYQQSLDQGLQFLIQYYNGEERAKGNILERFSAQQFPDLHSELNLSSLELGDSALYFCASSVEASGAGDTQYFGPGTRLTVL.

The chain employs TRBV9 and TRBJ2-7, with 8 bases fitting TRBD2. Germline V lookup: CDR1 SGDLS, CDR2 YYNGEE. This CDR3 is 16 amino acids long. V trimming: 3 bases; J trimming: 4 bases; junction bases outside the gene matches: 12. CDR3 residues: CASSEGAGLGPYEQYF. The CDR3 nucleotides are TGTGCCAGCAGCGAAGGAGCGGGACTAGGTCCATACGAGCAGTACTTC. Full variable domain (missing parts from reference TRBV9 and TRBJ2-7): DSGVTQTPKHLITATGQRVTLRCSPRSGDLSVYWYQQSLDQGLQFLIQYYNGEERAKGNILERFSAQQFPDLHSELNLSSLELGDSALYFCASSEGAGLGPYEQYFGPGTRLTVT.

This clone appeared a single time. The rearrangement joins TRBV5-1 to TRBJ2-1; 9 bases are shared with TRBD1. Germline trimming cut 0 bases from V and 5 bases from J; bases unmatched to any gene: 9. CDR1 is SGHRS, CDR2 YFSETQ, per germline. This CDR3 has 17 amino acids. The CDR3, as DNA: TGCGCCAGCAGCTTGGACGCCCGGGACAGGGAGCACAATGAGCAGTTCTTC. This translates into CASSLDARDREHNEQFF.

This sequence joins TRBV18 and TRBJ1-2; 8 positions match TRBD1. Germline values: CDR1 KGHSH, CDR2 LQKENI. This CDR3 has 15 amino acids. V shed 2 bases and J 3 bases; nucleotides not matched to a gene: 5. The CDR3 DNA is TGTGCCAGCTCACCAGGACCAGGGGGCGACTATGGCTACACCTTC. Translating it yields CASSPGPGGDYGYTF.

This chain uses TRBV7-3 with TRBJ2-2; the D is unclear. Germline CDR1 SGHTA, CDR2 FQGTGA. There are 14 residues in the CDR3. Trimming cost V 5 bases and J 5 bases, with 12 bases left between them. The CDR3 here is CASSQSSSTGELFF. In DNA, the CDR3 is TGTGCCAGCAGCCAAAGCTCTAGTACCGGGGAGCTGTTTTTT. Together with reference TRBV7-3 and TRBJ2-2, the CDR3 gives the full variable domain: GAGVSQTPSNKVTEKGKYVELRCDPISGHTALYWYRQSLGQGPEFLIYFQGTGAADDSGLPNDRFFAVRPEGSVSTLKIQRTERGDSAVYLCASSQSSSTGELFFGEGSRLTVL.